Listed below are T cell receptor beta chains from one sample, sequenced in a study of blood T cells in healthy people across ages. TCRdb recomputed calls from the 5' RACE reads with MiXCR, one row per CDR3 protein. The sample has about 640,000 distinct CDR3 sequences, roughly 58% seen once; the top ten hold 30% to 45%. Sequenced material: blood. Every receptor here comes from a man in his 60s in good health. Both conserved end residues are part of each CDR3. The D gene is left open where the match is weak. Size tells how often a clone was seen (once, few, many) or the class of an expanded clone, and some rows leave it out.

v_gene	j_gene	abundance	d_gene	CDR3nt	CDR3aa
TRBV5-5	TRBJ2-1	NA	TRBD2	TGTGCCAGCAGCCCAGAAGCGGGGGACAATGAGCAGTTCTTC	CASSPEAGDNEQFF
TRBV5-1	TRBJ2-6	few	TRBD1	TGCGCCAGCAGCTTGACAGGGGGCGTTTCTGGGGCCAACGTCCTGACTTTC	CASSLTGGVSGANVLTF
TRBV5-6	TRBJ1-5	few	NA	TGTGCCAGCAGCTTGGCAGGGAATAGCAATCAGCCCCAGCATTTT	CASSLAGNSNQPQHF
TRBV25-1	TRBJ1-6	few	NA	TGTGCCAGCAGTGAACCGCGGGTGGCGAGCTCCTATAATTCACCCCTCCACTTT	CASSEPRVASSYNSPLHF
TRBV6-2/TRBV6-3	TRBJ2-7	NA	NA	TGTGCCAGCAGTTACGAACGGGTACGAGGGCAGTACTTC	CASSYERVRGQYF
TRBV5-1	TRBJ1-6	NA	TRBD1	TGCGCCAGCAGCTTCGACAGGGAAAATTCACCCCTCCACTTT	CASSFDRENSPLHF
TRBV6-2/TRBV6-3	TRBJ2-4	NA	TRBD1	TGTGCCAGCAGTTACCCCGGACAGGGCTTACGGTACTTC	CASSYPGQGLRYF
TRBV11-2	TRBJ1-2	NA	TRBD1	TGTGCCAGCAGCACCCGACAGGGACCCAACTATGGCTACACCTTC	CASSTRQGPNYGYTF
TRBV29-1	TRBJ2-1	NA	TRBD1	TGCAGCGTGTATACGGGACAGGGGGATTATGAGCAGTTCTTC	CSVYTGQGDYEQFF
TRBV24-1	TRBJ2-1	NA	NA	TGTGCCACCAGTGACACCAACAATGAGCGGTTCTTC	CATSDTNNERFF
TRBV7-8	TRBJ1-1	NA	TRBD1	TGTGCCAGCAGCTCCCAGAGGGGGCGTGAAGCTTTCTTT	CASSSQRGREAFF
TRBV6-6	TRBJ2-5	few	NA	TGTGCCAGCAGACGACAGGCGTCGACCCAGTACTTC	CASRRQASTQYF
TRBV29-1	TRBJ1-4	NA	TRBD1	TGCAGCGCACAGGGGGCAACTAATGAAAAACTGTTTTTT	CSAQGATNEKLFF
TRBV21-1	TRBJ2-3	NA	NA	TGTGCCAGCAGCAAAGGCGGCAGGGGGCTTGGAGATACGCAGTATTTT	CASSKGGRGLGDTQYF
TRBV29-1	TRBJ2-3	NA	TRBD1	TGCAGCGCGGGACAGGGCTCAAGCACAGATACGCAGTATTTT	CSAGQGSSTDTQYF
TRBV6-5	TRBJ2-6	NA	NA	TGTGCCAGCAGATCATCCACCGCTGGGGCCAACGTCCTGACTTTC	CASRSSTAGANVLTF
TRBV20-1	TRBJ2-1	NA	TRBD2	TGCAGTGCTAGTGGTCTAGCGGAATACAATGAGCAGTTCTTC	CSASGLAEYNEQFF
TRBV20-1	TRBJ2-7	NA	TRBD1	TGCAGTGCTGCGAGACCAGGACAGGGGTCGGGGCAGTACTTC	CSAARPGQGSGQYF
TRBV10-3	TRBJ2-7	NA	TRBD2	TGTGCCATCAGTGTGAGGCTAGCGGGGGGGTCCTACGAGCAGTACTTC	CAISVRLAGGSYEQYF
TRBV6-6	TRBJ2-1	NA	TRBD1	TGTGCCAGCGGGACAGGTTCCTACAATGAGCAGTTCTTC	CASGTGSYNEQFF
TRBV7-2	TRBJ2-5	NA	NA	TGTGCCAGCAGCGCCCGAACCCAGGGAAAAGAGACCCAGTACTTC	CASSARTQGKETQYF
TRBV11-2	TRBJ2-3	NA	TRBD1	TGTGCCAGCAGCTTCTCGGGACAGGGTGGCACAGATACGCAGTATTTT	CASSFSGQGGTDTQYF
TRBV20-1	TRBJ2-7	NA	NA	TGCAGTGCTAGAGATGCGCGGGGCCGGTACGAGCAGTACTTC	CSARDARGRYEQYF
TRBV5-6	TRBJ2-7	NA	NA	TGTGCCAGCAGCTTGATGGGGGGATCCTTAATCTACGAGCAGTACTTC	CASSLMGGSLIYEQYF
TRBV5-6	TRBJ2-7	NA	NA	TGTGCCAGCAGCTTGGAGTCTCCAAGGCAGTACTTC	CASSLESPRQYF